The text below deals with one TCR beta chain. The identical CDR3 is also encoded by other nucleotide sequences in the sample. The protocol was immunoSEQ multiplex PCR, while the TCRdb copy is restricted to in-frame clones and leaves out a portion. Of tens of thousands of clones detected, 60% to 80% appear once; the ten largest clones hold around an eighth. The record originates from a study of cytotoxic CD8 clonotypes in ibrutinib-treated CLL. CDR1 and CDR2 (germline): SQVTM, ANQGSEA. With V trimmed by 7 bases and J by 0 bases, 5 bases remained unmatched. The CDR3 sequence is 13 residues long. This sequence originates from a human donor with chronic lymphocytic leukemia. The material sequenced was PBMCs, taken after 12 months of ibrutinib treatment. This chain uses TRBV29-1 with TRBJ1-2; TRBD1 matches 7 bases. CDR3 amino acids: CSAGDRANYGYTF. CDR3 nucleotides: TGCAGCGCAGGGGACAGAGCTAACTATGGCTACACCTTC. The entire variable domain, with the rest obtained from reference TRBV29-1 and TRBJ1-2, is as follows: SAVISQKPSRDICQRGTSLTIQCQVDSQVTMMFWYRQQPGQSLTLIATANQGSEATYESGFVIDKFPISRPNLTFSTLTVSNMSPEDSSIYLCSAGDRANYGYTFGSGTRLTVV.